This is a list of T cell receptor beta chains from one sample in a study of blood T cells in healthy people across ages. MiXCR, applied by TCRdb to the 5' RACE reads, yields one record per CDR3 protein. The data show about a million distinct CDR3 sequences, roughly half seen once. The sample consisted of blood. Receptors were obtained from a woman between 55 and 75 years old in good health. The CDR3 runs from the conserved cysteine through the conserved F or W. Each record gives: V gene, D gene, clone size, J gene, CDR3 protein, CDR3 DNA. A D gene is named only where the DNA matches it firmly. Only part of the rows carry a size: once, few, many, or a class if the clone is expanded.

TRBV30	TRBD1	.	TRBJ1-1	CAWSRGHTEAFF	TGTGCCTGGAGTAGGGGGCACACTGAAGCTTTCTTT
TRBV14	.	.	TRBJ1-1	CASSQDSGDIDTEAFF	TGTGCCAGCAGCCAAGATTCTGGGGATATCGACACTGAAGCTTTCTTT
TRBV20-1	TRBD2	.	TRBJ2-1	CSAGPGGSYNEQFF	TGCAGTGCTGGCCCGGGGGGCTCCTACAATGAGCAGTTCTTC
TRBV18	TRBD1	few	TRBJ1-5	CASSFDRANQPQHF	TGTGCCAGCTCGTTCGACAGGGCCAATCAGCCCCAGCATTTT
TRBV12-3/TRBV12-4	.	few	TRBJ2-5	CASSVVRGETQYF	TGTGCCAGCAGTGTAGTCAGGGGCGAGACCCAGTACTTC
TRBV4-2	TRBD2	.	TRBJ2-1	CASSPGVGIAGGDERFF	TGTGCCAGCAGCCCCGGTGTGGGGATAGCGGGAGGGGATGAGCGGTTCTTC
TRBV14	.	.	TRBJ2-1	CASSHYAPNEQFF	TGTGCCAGCAGCCATTATGCGCCGAATGAGCAGTTCTTC
TRBV20-1	.	few	TRBJ2-7	CSASALAPYEQYF	TGCAGTGCTAGTGCTCTAGCACCCTACGAGCAGTACTTC
TRBV7-8	.	.	TRBJ2-5	CASSFKGGRDEQYF	TGTGCCAGCAGCTTCAAAGGGGGACGTGATGAGCAGTACTTC
TRBV4-1	TRBD1	few	TRBJ1-1	CASSPWTGSYRVTEAFF	TGCGCCAGCAGCCCCTGGACAGGGTCTTATCGTGTCACTGAAGCTTTCTTT
TRBV5-1	.	.	TRBJ2-3	CASSLVVGQTDTQYF	TGCGCCAGCAGCTTGGTGGTGGGGCAGACAGATACGCAGTATTTT
TRBV28	TRBD1	few	TRBJ2-4	CASSMPGTGANIQYF	TGTGCCAGCAGTATGCCCGGGACAGGGGCAAACATTCAGTACTTC
TRBV12-3/TRBV12-4	TRBD2	.	TRBJ2-7	CASSPGAGGHYEQYF	TGTGCCAGCAGTCCGGGGGCGGGGGGACACTACGAGCAGTACTTC
TRBV7-2	.	.	TRBJ2-4	CASSSTSGKNIQYF	TGTGCCAGCAGCTCTACAAGCGGGAAAAACATTCAGTACTTC
TRBV4-3	.	.	TRBJ2-7	CASSQERGTLNYEQYF	TGCGCCAGCAGCCAAGAGCGCGGGACACTAAACTACGAGCAGTACTTC
TRBV12-3/TRBV12-4	.	.	TRBJ2-3	CASGGEIADTQYF	TGTGCCAGTGGGGGTGAGATCGCAGATACGCAGTATTTT
TRBV4-1	.	.	TRBJ2-1	CASSQPNRDEHNEQFF	TGCGCCAGCAGCCAACCCAACAGGGACGAGCACAATGAGCAGTTCTTC
TRBV4-2	.	many	TRBJ1-2	CASSPDLAGGYTF	TGTGCCAGCAGCCCCGACCTGGCTGGAGGCTACACCTTC
TRBV15	.	.	TRBJ2-7	CATSRVGGSEQYF	TGTGCCACCAGCAGAGTCGGGGGCAGTGAGCAGTACTTC
TRBV10-3	.	few	TRBJ2-7	CAISDTRDEQYF	TGTGCCATCAGCGACACTAGAGACGAGCAGTACTTC
TRBV29-1	.	few	TRBJ2-7	CSTQGWDYEQYF	TGCAGCACACAGGGTTGGGATTACGAGCAGTACTTC
TRBV9	.	.	TRBJ1-2	CASSRGEDGYTF	TGTGCCAGCAGCAGGGGTGAAGATGGCTACACCTTC
TRBV6-6	TRBD1	few	TRBJ2-7	CASSSGQGTLSEQYF	TGTGCCAGCAGTTCCGGACAGGGGACCCTTTCGGAGCAGTACTTC
TRBV18	TRBD2	.	TRBJ2-5	CASSPSLAGEETQYF	TGTGCCAGCTCACCATCGCTAGCGGGGGAAGAGACCCAGTACTTC
TRBV4-3	.	few	TRBJ2-7	CASSVRLTSYEQYF	TGCGCCAGCAGCGTCCGACTCACCTCCTACGAGCAGTACTTC
TRBV20-1	.	.	TRBJ2-4	CSASTRVKNIQYF	TGCAGTGCTAGTACAAGAGTAAAAAACATTCAGTACTTC
TRBV7-8	TRBD1	few	TRBJ2-3	CASSWSTGSTDTQYF	TGTGCCAGCAGCTGGTCGACAGGGAGCACAGATACGCAGTATTTT
TRBV6-2/TRBV6-3	.	.	TRBJ1-5	CAGSLTGNNQPQHF	TGTGCCGGCAGCCTAACAGGGAACAATCAGCCCCAGCATTTT
TRBV15	.	few	TRBJ1-5	CATSRVRIGQPQHF	TGTGCCACCAGCAGAGTGAGGATTGGGCAGCCCCAGCATTTT
TRBV11-1	.	few	TRBJ2-1	CASSSAHEQFF	TGTGCCAGCAGCTCCGCTCATGAGCAGTTCTTC
TRBV27	TRBD1	.	TRBJ2-1	CASTGTGYYNEQFF	TGTGCCAGCACCGGGACAGGTTATTACAATGAGCAGTTCTTC
TRBV3-1	.	.	TRBJ2-1	CASSQYRPGEQFF	TGTGCCAGCAGCCAATATCGCCCAGGGGAGCAGTTCTTC
TRBV4-2	.	.	TRBJ1-3	CASSHEGQDTIYF	TGTGCCAGCAGCCACGAGGGGCAGGACACCATATATTTT
TRBV20-1	.	.	TRBJ2-6	CSAVNPGAGANVLTF	TGCAGTGCCGTTAACCCAGGGGCTGGGGCCAACGTCCTGACTTTC
TRBV29-1	TRBD1	.	TRBJ2-7	CSVKYQDRWDEQYF	TGCAGCGTTAAGTACCAGGACAGGTGGGACGAGCAGTACTTC
TRBV7-2	.	many	TRBJ2-5	CASSRGETQYF	TGTGCCAGCAGTCGAGGAGAGACCCAGTACTTC
TRBV13	.	.	TRBJ2-1	CASSLRDRSNEQFF	TGTGCCAGCAGCTTACGTGACAGGTCAAATGAGCAGTTCTTC
TRBV29-1	.	few	TRBJ1-4	CSVGVGNEKLFF	TGCAGCGTTGGGGTGGGGAATGAAAAACTGTTTTTT
TRBV28	.	.	TRBJ1-1	CASSLRGTAVRAEAFF	TGTGCCAGCAGTTTAAGGGGGACGGCGGTGCGGGCTGAAGCTTTCTTT
TRBV11-2	.	.	TRBJ2-3	CASSLGWGDTQYF	TGTGCCAGCAGCTTAGGGTGGGGAGATACGCAGTATTTT
TRBV20-1	TRBD1	few	TRBJ2-1	CSARGGQGTNEQFF	TGCAGTGCTAGAGGGGGACAGGGCACCAATGAGCAGTTCTTC
TRBV6-5	.	.	TRBJ2-7	CASISGDSYEQYF	TGTGCCAGCATCTCGGGTGACTCCTACGAGCAGTACTTC
TRBV7-3	TRBD2	.	TRBJ2-5	CASSPGTSGMIETQYF	TGTGCCAGCAGCCCAGGGACTAGCGGGATGATAGAGACCCAGTACTTC
TRBV7-8	.	few	TRBJ2-6	CASSLEAGGANVLTF	TGTGCCAGCAGCTTAGAGGCCGGTGGGGCCAACGTCCTGACTTTC
TRBV20-1	TRBD2	.	TRBJ2-7	CSAAGYSYEQYF	TGCAGTGCAGCGGGATACTCCTACGAGCAGTACTTC
TRBV20-1	.	.	TRBJ2-3	CSARNRDSGTDTQYF	TGCAGTGCTAGAAACCGGGACTCCGGCACAGATACGCAGTATTTT
TRBV7-8	.	.	TRBJ2-5	CASSPDISQETQYF	TGTGCCAGCAGCCCCGACATAAGCCAAGAGACCCAGTACTTC
TRBV4-3	.	few	TRBJ2-3	CASSRDASPSTDTQYF	TGCGCCAGCAGCCGCGATGCCTCTCCCAGCACAGATACGCAGTATTTT
TRBV5-6	.	.	TRBJ2-2	CASSLVGAVNTGELFF	TGTGCCAGCAGCTTGGTGGGAGCGGTGAACACCGGGGAGCTGTTTTTT
TRBV11-2	.	once	TRBJ1-1	CASRHPGQKDTEAFF	TGTGCCAGCAGACATCCGGGCCAGAAGGACACTGAAGCTTTCTTT
TRBV11-3	TRBD2	.	TRBJ2-1	CASSKYKGRASGSLYNEQFF	TGTGCCAGCAGCAAATATAAAGGTCGGGCTAGCGGGAGCCTCTACAATGAGCAGTTCTTC
TRBV30	.	.	TRBJ2-5	CAWSGGLRQETQYF	TGTGCCTGGAGTGGGGGCCTACGGCAAGAGACCCAGTACTTC
TRBV7-2	TRBD2	.	TRBJ2-7	CASSLRSSGLAGYEQYF	TGTGCCAGCAGCTTAAGGAGTTCGGGACTAGCGGGCTACGAGCAGTACTTC
TRBV24-1	.	few	TRBJ2-5	CATSDLNQETQYF	TGTGCCACCAGTGATTTGAACCAAGAGACCCAGTACTTC
TRBV27	.	.	TRBJ2-3	CASSRSGELTDTQYF	TGTGCCAGCAGCCGTTCAGGGGAGTTGACAGATACGCAGTATTTT